This T cell receptor beta chain was captured by sequencing in a study of radiotherapy plus CTLA-4 blockade in lung cancer. V was cut by 2 bases and J by 0 bases, with 7 bases left in between. From germline, CDR1 is KGHSH and CDR2 LQKENI. This CDR3 is built from 14 residues. Sequencing was performed with immunoSEQ multiplex PCR; in TCRdb, only in-frame clones are kept and a portion is missing. The sample records about 68,000 clones, around 79% being singletons. The specimen was peripheral blood, collected from a patient treated with radiotherapy plus ipilimumab. The receptor was isolated from a human donor with non-small cell lung cancer who had a complete response to radiotherapy plus ipilimumab. The V and J genes are TRBV18 and TRBJ1-2; D remains ambiguous. For the CDR3, the DNA is TGTGCCAGCTCACCAGGTGCGGCTAACTATGGCTACACCTTC. Its protein is CASSPGAANYGYTF.